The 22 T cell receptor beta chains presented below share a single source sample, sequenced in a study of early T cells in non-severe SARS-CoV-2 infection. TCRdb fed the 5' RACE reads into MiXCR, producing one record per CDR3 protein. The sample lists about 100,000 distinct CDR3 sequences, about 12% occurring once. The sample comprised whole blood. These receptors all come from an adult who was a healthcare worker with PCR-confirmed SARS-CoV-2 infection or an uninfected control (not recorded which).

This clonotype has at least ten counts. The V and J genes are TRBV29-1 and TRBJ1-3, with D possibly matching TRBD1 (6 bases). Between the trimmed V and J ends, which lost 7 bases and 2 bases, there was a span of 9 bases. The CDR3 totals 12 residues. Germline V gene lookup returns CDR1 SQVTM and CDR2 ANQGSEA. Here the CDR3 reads CSGRTAGNTIYF. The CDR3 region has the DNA TGCAGCGGCAGGACAGCTGGAAACACCATATATTTT.

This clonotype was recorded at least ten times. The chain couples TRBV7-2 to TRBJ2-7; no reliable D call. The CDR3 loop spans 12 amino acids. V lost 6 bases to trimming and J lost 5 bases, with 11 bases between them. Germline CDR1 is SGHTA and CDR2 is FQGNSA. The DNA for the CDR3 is TGTGCCAGCAGTATAGCAAGGAACGAGCAGTACTTC. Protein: CASSIARNEQYF. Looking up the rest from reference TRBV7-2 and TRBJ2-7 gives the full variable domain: GAGVSQSPSNKVTEKGKDVELRCDPISGHTALYWYRQSLGQGLEFLIYFQGNSAPDKSGLPSDRFSAERTGGSVSTLTIQRTQQEDSAVYLCASSIARNEQYFGPGTRLTVT.

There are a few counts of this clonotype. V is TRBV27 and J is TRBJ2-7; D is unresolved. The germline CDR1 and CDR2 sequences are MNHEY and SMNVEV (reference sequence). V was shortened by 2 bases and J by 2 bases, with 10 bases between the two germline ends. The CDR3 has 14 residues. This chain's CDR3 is CASSLAPQAYEQYF. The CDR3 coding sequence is TGTGCCAGCAGTTTAGCCCCACAAGCCTACGAGCAGTACTTC.

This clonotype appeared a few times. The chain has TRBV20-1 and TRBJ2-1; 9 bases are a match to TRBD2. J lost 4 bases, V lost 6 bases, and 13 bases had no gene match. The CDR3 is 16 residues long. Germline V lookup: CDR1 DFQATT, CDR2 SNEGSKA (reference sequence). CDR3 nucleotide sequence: TGCAGTGCCATTCCTTCGCGGGGGGGGCTTTACAATGAGCAGTTCTTC. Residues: CSAIPSRGGLYNEQFF.

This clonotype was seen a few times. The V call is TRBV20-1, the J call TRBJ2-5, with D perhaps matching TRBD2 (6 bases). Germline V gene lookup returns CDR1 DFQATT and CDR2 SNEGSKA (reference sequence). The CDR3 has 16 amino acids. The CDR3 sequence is CSSRRGSGMIKETQYF. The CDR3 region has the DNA TGCAGCTCTCGACGGGGGAGCGGTATGATCAAAGAGACCCAGTACTTC.

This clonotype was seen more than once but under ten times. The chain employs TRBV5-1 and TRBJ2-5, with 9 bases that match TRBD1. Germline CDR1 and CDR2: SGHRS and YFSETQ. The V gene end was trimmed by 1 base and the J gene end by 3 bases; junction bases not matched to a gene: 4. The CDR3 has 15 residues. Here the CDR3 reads CASSLTGGLKETQYF. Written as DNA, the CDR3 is TGCGCCAGCAGCTTGACAGGGGGCCTAAAAGAGACCCAGTACTTC. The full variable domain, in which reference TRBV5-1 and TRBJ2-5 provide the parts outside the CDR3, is KAGVTQTPRYLIKTRGQQVTLSCSPISGHRSVSWYQQTPGQGLQFLFEYFSETQRNKGNFPGRFSGRQFSNSRSEMNVSTLELGDSALYLCASSLTGGLKETQYFGPGTRLLVL.

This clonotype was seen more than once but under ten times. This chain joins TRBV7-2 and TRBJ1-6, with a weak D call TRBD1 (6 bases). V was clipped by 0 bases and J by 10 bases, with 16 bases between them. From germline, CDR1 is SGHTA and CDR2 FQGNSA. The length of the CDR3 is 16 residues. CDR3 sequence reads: CASSLARAATGSPLHF. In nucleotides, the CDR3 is TGTGCCAGCAGCTTAGCTCGTGCGGCGACAGGCTCACCCCTCCACTTT. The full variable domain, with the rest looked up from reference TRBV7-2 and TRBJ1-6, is GAGVSQSPSNKVTEKGKDVELRCDPISGHTALYWYRQSLGQGLEFLIYFQGNSAPDKSGLPSDRFSAERTGGSVSTLTIQRTQQEDSAVYLCASSLARAATGSPLHFGNGTRLTVT.

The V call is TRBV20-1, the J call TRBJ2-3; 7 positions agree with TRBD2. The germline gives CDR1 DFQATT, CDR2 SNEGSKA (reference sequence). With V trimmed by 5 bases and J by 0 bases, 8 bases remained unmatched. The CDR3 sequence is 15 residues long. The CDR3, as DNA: TGCAGTGCTTTCCCGCTAGCGGCTAGCACAGATACGCAGTATTTT. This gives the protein CSAFPLAASTDTQYF.

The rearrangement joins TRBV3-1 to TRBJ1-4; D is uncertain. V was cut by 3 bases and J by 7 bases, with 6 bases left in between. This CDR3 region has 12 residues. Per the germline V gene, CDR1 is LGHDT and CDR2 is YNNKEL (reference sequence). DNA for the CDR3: TGTGCCAGCAGCCACAAGGGTGAAAAACTGTTTTTT. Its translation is CASSHKGEKLFF. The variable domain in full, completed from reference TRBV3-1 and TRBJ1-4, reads DTAVSQTPKYLVTQMGNDKSIKCEQNLGHDTMYWYKQDSKKFLKIMFSYNNKELIINETVPNRFSPKSPDKAHLNLHINSLELGDSAVYFCASSHKGEKLFFGSGTQLSVL.

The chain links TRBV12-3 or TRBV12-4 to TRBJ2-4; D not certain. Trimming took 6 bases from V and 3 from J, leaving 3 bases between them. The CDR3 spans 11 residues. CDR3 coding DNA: TGTGCCAGCAGCCTCAAAAACATTCAGTACTTC. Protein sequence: CASSLKNIQYF.

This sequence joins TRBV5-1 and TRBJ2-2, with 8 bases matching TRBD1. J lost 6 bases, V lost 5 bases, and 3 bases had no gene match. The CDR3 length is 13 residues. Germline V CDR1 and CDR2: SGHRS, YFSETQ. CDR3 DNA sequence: TGCGCCAGCAGAGACAGGGGCGCCGGGGAGCTGTTTTTT. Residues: CASRDRGAGELFF.

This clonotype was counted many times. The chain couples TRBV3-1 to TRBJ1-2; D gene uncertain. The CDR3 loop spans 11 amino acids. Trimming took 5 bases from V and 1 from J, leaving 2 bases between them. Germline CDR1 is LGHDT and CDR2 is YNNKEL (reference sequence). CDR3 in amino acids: CASSNNYGYTF. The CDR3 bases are TGTGCCAGCAGCAATAACTATGGCTACACCTTC.

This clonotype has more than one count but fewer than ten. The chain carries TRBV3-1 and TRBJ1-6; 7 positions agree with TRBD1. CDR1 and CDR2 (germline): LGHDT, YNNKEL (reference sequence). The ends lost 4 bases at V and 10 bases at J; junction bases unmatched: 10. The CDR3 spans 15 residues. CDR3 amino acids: CASSPTTGKGSPLHF. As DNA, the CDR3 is TGTGCCAGCAGCCCCACGACAGGGAAGGGGTCACCCCTCCACTTT.

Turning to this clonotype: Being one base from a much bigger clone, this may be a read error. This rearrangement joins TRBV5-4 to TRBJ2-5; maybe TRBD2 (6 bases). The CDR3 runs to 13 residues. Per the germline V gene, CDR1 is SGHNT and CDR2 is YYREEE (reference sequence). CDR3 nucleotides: TGTGCCAGCAGCTTGGATCCGGGGGAGACCCAGCACTTC. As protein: CASSLDPGETQHF. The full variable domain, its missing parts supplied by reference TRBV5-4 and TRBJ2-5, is ETGVTQSPTHLIKTRGQQVTLRCSSQSGHNTVSWYQQALGQGPQFIFQYYREEENGRGNFPPRFSGLQFPNYSSELNVNALELDDSALYLCASSLDPGETQHFGPGTRLLVL.

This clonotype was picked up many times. The CDR3 protein is CATADRGLASSGEQFF. The CDR3 DNA follows: TGTGCCACCGCCGACCGAGGACTAGCGAGTTCCGGAGAGCAGTTCTTC. The chain uses TRBV10-3 and TRBJ2-1, with 9 bases aligning to TRBD2. Trimming removed 10 bases from V and 10 bases from J; junction bases left unmatched: 20. In germline, CDR1 is ENHRY, CDR2 SYGVKD. This CDR3 is built from 16 residues.

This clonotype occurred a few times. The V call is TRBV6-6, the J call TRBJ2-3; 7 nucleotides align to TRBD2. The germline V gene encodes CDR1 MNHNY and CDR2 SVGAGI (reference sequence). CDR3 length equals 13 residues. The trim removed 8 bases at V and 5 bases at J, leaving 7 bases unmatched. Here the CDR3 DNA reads TGTGCCAGCGTCCAGCGGGGTTTAGATACGCAGTATTTT. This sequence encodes CASVQRGLDTQYF.

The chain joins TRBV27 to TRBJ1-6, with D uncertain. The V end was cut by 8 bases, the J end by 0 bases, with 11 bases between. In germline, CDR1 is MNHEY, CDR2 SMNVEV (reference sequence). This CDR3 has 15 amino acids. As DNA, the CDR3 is TGTGCCAGCTCCAGGCTTAGCTCCTATAATTCACCCCTCCACTTT. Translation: CASSRLSSYNSPLHF.

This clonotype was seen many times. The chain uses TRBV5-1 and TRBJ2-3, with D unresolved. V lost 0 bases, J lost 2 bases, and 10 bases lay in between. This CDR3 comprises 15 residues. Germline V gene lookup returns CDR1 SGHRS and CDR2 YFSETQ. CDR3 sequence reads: CASSLDPGTTDTQYF. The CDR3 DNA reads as TGCGCCAGCAGCTTGGATCCAGGTACCACAGATACGCAGTATTTT.

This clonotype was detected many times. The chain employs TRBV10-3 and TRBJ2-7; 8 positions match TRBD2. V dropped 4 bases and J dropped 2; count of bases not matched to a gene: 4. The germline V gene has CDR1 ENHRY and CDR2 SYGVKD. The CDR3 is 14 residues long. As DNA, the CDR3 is TGTGCCATCAGTGGGGGACTAGGTCCCTACGAGCAGTACTTC. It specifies CAISGGLGPYEQYF.

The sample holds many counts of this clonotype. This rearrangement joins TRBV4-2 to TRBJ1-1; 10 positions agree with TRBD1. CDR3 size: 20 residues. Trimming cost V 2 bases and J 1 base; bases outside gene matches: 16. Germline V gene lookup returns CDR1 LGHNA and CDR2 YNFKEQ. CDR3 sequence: CASSQPRTPFGTGENTEAFF. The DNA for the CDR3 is TGTGCCAGCAGCCAACCAAGGACCCCCTTTGGGACAGGGGAGAACACTGAAGCTTTCTTT.

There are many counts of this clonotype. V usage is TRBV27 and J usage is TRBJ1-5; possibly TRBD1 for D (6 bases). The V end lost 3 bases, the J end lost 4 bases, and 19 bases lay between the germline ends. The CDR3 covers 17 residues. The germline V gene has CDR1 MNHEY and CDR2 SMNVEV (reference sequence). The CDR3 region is CASSLTSGTKPNQPQHF. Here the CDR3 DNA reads TGTGCCAGCAGTTTGACGTCCGGGACAAAGCCAAATCAGCCCCAGCATTTT.

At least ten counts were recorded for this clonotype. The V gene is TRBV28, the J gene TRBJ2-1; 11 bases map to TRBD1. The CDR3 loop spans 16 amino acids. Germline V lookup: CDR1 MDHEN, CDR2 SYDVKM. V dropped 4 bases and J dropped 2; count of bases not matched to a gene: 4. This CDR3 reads CASSSGQGATYNEQFF. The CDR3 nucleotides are TGTGCCAGCAGTTCCGGACAGGGGGCAACCTACAATGAGCAGTTCTTC.